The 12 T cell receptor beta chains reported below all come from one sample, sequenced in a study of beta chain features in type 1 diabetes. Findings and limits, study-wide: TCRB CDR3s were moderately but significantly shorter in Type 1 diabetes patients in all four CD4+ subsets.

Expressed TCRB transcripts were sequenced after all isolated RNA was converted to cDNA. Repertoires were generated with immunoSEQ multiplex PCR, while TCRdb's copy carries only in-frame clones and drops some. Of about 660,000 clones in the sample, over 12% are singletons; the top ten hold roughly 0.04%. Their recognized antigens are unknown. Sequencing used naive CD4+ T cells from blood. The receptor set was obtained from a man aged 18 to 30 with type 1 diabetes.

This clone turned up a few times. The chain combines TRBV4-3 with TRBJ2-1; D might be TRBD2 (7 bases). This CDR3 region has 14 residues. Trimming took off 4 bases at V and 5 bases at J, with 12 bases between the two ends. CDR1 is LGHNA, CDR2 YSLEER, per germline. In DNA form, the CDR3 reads TGCGCCAGCAGCCGGGGGAGGGACAACAATGAGCAGTTCTTC. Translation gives CASSRGRDNNEQFF.

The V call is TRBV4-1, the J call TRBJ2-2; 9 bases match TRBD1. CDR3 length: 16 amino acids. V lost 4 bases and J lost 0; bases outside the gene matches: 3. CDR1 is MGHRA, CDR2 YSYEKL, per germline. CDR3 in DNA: TGCGCCAGCAGCCCACAGGGGGCGGCGAACACCGGGGAGCTGTTTTTT. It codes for CASSPQGAANTGELFF.

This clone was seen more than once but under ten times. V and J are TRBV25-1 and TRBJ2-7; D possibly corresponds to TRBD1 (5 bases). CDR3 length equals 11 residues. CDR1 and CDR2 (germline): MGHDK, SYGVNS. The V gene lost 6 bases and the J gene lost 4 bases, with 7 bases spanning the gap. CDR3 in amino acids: CASRGVYEQYF. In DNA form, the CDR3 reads TGTGCCAGCAGAGGGGTTTACGAGCAGTACTTC.

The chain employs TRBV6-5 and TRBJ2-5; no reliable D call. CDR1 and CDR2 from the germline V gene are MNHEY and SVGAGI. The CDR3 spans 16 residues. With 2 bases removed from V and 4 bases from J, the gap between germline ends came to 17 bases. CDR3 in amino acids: CASSYLEGSRAETQYF. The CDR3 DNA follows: TGTGCCAGCAGTTACCTGGAAGGTTCCCGGGCAGAGACCCAGTACTTC.

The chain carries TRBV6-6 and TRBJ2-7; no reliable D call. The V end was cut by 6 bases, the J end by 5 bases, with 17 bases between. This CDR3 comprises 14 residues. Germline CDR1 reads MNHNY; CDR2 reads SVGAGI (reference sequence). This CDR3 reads CASSHPSLWHEQYF. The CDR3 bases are TGTGCCAGCAGCCACCCTTCCCTATGGCACGAGCAGTACTTC.

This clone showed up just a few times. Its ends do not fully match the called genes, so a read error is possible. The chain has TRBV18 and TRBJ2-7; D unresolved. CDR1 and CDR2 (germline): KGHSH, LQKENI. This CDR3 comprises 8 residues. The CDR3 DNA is TGTGCCAGCTCACCACGAGAATTC. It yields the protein CASSPREF.

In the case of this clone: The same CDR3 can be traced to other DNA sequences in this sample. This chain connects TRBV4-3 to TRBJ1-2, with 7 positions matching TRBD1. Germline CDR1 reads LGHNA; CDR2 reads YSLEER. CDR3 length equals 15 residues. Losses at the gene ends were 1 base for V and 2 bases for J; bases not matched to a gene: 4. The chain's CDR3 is CASSQAGTVNYGYTF. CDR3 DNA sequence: TGCGCCAGCAGCCAAGCGGGGACAGTAAACTATGGCTACACCTTC.

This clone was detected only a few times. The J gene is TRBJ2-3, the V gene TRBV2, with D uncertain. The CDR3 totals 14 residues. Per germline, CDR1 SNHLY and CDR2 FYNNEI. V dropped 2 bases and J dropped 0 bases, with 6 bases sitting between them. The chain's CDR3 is CASSELFSTDTQYF. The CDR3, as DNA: TGTGCCAGCAGTGAACTGTTCAGCACAGATACGCAGTATTTT.

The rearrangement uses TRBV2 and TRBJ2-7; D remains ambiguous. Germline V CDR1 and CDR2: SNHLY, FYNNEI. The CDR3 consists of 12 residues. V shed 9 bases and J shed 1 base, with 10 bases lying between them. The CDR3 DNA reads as TGTGCCAGTTCCCGGGCATCCTACGAGCAGTACTTC. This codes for CASSRASYEQYF.

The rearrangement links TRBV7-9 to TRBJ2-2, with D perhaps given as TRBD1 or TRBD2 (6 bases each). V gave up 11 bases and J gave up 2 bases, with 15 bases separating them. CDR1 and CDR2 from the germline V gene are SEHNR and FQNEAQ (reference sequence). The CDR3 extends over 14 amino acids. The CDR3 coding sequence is TGTGCCCTGGGAACGGGGGCTAACACCGGGGAGCTGTTTTTT. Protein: CALGTGANTGELFF.

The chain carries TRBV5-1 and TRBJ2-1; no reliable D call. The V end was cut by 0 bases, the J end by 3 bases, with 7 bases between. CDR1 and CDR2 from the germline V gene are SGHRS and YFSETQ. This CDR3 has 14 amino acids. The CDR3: CASSLEASYNEQFF. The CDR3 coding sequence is TGCGCCAGCAGCTTGGAGGCTAGCTACAATGAGCAGTTCTTC.

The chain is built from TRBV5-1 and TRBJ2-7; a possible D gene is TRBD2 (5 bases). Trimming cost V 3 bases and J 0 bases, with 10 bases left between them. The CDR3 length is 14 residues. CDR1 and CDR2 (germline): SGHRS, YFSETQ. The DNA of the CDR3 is TGCGCCAGCAGCTCCGGACTGCCCTCCTACGAGCAGTACTTC. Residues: CASSSGLPSYEQYF.